Included here is one TCR beta chain sequence, with context. The clone's antigen remains unknown. Per-base quality was not reported, and no clone a single base away is much larger than it. RNA was extracted with the RNeasy kit and roughly 0.5 to 1 ug was reverse transcribed using random hexamers. TCR beta CDR3 regions were amplified with the immunoSEQ multiplex PCR assay covering 54 Vbeta and 13 Jbeta segments. PCR amplification bias was corrected using a synthetic template baseline for primer optimization and computational correction. As for how the authors treated the data: Reads were annotated to V, D and J genes per IMGT and analyzed with immunoSEQ Analyzer, keeping only productive sequences. Clonality was calculated as one minus the Shannon entropy normalized by log2 of the number of productive unique sequences. Public and private clones were assessed among the 100 most prevalent clones of each patient and control. Clones were defined as Susac-specific if absent from the healthy and MS cohorts, from 1052 published viral clones and from other ImmuneACCESS disease sequences. TCRdb cleaned the public reads at Q25 with fastp, built clones with MiXCR and kept in-frame beta chains. Identical CDR3 proteins give one entry, which carries the most common genes and DNA. It is TCRdb's table, rather than the study itself, that gives the V and J calls and clone size. The sample records fewer than 150,000 distinct CDR3 sequences, roughly 94% of which are singletons. Approximately 0.3% of the sample goes to the ten largest clones.

The data originate from a study of CD8 T cells in Susac syndrome (dated by TCRdb to the late 2010s). Context from the whole study: Repertoire sequencing was used to test whether CD8+ T cell activation and differentiation in Susac syndrome was antigen driven. The clonality of the CD8+ T cell repertoire was compared across around twelve healthy donors, roughly 14 Susac syndrome patients and about 16 multiple sclerosis patients. What the study reported, not specific to this receptor: The number of individuals in the TCR sequencing and HLA analysis was recognized as being relatively small.

Peripheral blood CD8+ and CD4+ T cells from healthy donors, Susac syndrome patients and multiple sclerosis patients were profiled using high-throughput TCR beta sequencing. Healthy donors were age- and sex-matched controls. Bulk CD8+ and CD4+ T cells were purified magnetically by negative isolation, whereas CD8+ TEMRA cells were enriched by FACS. Blood was collected in EDTA tubes and processed within 24 hours, with PBMCs isolated through density gradient centrifugation. PBMCs destined for TCR sequencing were cryopreserved in liquid nitrogen and later thawed in a 37 °C water bath. A purity of at least 90% was achieved for sorted or isolated CD4+, CD8+ and CD8+ TEMRA cells. The CDR3 runs 17 amino acids, cysteine and phenylalanine included. Solely the CDR3 DNA is kept, with 51 bases framed from the first base. Trimming at the junction amounts to 1 base on V and 2 bases on J, and the germline ends lie 16 bases apart. From a lookup of the germline V gene, CDR1 and CDR2 are SGHTA and FQGNSA.

The material sequenced was CD8+ T cells from PBMCs. The chain employs TRBV7-2 and TRBJ2-3; TRBD2 could be the D gene, as 7 bases match. This clonotype was sampled from a human donor in good health. The sequence in DNA is TGTGCCAGCAGCTTAGGAGTCTGGGCGGGGGCCACAGATACGCAGTATTTT. Its translation is CASSLGVWAGATDTQYF.